This T cell receptor beta chain came from a study of CD8+CD57+ T cells in acquired aplastic anemia. Study-level background: On average, sorted CD4+ and CD8+ cells gave approximately 3.5 ug of DNA.

Genomic DNA acted as the template from which TCR beta VDJ combination and CDR3 sequence profiling were carried out. TCRdb used MiXCR to reprocess the reads, holding one entry per CDR3 protein. The repertoire includes approximately 120,000 distinct CDR3 sequences, approximately 40% of them detected once, and 2.6% sits in the top ten. Study observations and caveats: There were roughly 28 CD8+ CDR3 sequences that occurred in both patients and controls. Patients and healthy controls showed no significant CD8+ Simpson's diversity difference.

V dropped 10 bases and J dropped 8 bases, with 17 bases sitting between them. Per germline, CDR1 SEHNR and CDR2 FQNEAQ (reference sequence). The CDR3 is made up of 13 amino acids. Individuals selected for sequencing had exhibited CD8+CD57+ cell expansion on flow cytometry. All patients had severe acquired aplastic anemia. This clonotype was seen at least ten times. Its matching antigen is unknown. The source is a human donor with aplastic anemia. Material for sequencing was sorted CD4+, CD8+, or CD8+CD57+ T cells (not recorded which) from PBMCs. This sequence joins TRBV7-9 and TRBJ1-4, with D maybe TRBD1 (6 bases). The CDR3 coding sequence is TGTGCCATCACAGGGAGTTCGGAGGAAAAACTGTTTTTT. Protein sequence: CAITGSSEEKLFF.